This T cell receptor beta chain was identified during a study of blood T cell repertoires in COVID-19. Study information: The United States, Italy and Spain were the sources of the acute and convalescent COVID-19 samples.

Clones were sequenced by immunoSEQ multiplex PCR, and TCRdb holds only the in-frame ones, with some missing. The sample records fewer than 350,000 clones, over 75% being singletons. Germline CDR1 is DFQATT and CDR2 is SNEGSKA (reference sequence). V was cut by 6 bases and J by 11 bases, with 13 bases left in between. This CDR3 region has 10 residues. Seattle-derived patients entered the study during active infection and were followed longitudinally. The rearrangement uses TRBV20-1 and TRBJ1-1, with D possibly being TRBD1 (5 bases). The sample was peripheral blood. The receptor was derived from a woman aged 25 to 45 with COVID-19, enrolled during active disease. This CDR3 is CSAVGGWAFF. DNA of the CDR3: TGCAGTGCCGTGGGGGGTTGGGCTTTCTTT.